The clone carrying this T cell receptor (beta chain) was seen only once. Its antigen is unidentified. This record comes from a study of T cell responses to AZD1222 COVID-19 vaccine. The study's findings and limits: Nearly half of the spike-specific TCRs reportedly recognize variant regions that carry no mutations. Among AZD1222 vaccinees, only six were seropositive at baseline.

V lost 6 bases to trimming and J lost 7 bases, with 16 bases between them. The CDR3 is made up of 13 amino acids. Germline CDR1 and CDR2: MNHEY and SVGAGI. Profiling relied on immunoSEQ multiplex PCR, and the TCRdb table lists in-frame clones only, not all of them. The sample holds about 150,000 clones, about nine tenths seen once. The chain joins TRBV6-5 to TRBJ2-7; D unclear. The clonotype comes from an adult in good health. The sequencing here drew on peripheral blood, taken on day 0 of MenACWY control vaccination. Here the CDR3 DNA reads TGTGCCAGCAGGGCGGACGCACGGTCGGAGCAGTACTTC. It yields the protein CASRADARSEQYF.